Sequencing of this T cell receptor (beta chain) was carried out in a study of molecular identifiers for immune sequencing clone quantification. TCRdb reanalysed the PCR reads using MiXCR and keeps one entry per CDR3 protein. The sample lists 600,000 to 650,000 distinct CDR3 sequences; just under 20% were seen once. This clonotype occurred many times. No antigen is known for it. Using a CD8+CD4-CCR7+CD45RA+ phenotype, naive CD8 T cells were sorted. The study, taken as a whole, reports: Around 940,000 naive cells reportedly did not prevent detection of spiked Jurkat TCR RNA from one cell.

Trimming shortened V by 4 bases and J by 0 bases, and 15 bases separated the two germline ends. Germline V gene lookup returns CDR1 SEHNR and CDR2 FQNEAQ (reference sequence). The CDR3 is 16 amino acids. The chain uses TRBV7-9 and TRBJ1-1; D not certain. The sequencing input was naive CD8+ T cells from blood, with Jurkat cell RNA spiked in. Subset indicated: FACS-sorted CD8+CD4-CCR7+CD45RA+ naive T cells. The sequence derives from a human donor in good health. Some libraries in this study had Jurkat cell RNA spiked in. This CDR3 reads CASSSSPTALNTEAFF. CDR3 coding DNA: TGTGCCAGCAGCTCCTCCCCCACAGCCCTGAACACTGAAGCTTTCTTT.